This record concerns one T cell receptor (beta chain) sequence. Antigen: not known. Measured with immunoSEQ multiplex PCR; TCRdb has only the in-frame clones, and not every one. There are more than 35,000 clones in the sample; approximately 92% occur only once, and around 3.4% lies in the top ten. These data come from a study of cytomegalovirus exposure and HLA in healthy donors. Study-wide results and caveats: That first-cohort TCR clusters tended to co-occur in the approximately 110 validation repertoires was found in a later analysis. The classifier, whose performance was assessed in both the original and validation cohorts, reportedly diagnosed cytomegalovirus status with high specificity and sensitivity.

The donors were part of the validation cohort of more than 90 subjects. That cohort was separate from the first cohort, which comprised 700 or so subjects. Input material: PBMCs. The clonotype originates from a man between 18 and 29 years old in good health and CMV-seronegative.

This CDR3 is CASSLLSGSGDEQFF. The DNA of the CDR3 is TGTGCCAGCAGCTTACTCAGCGGGAGCGGAGATGAGCAGTTCTTC. The chain carries TRBV7-9 and TRBJ2-1; 8 bases are a match to TRBD2. Germline CDR1 is SEHNR and CDR2 is FQNEAQ (reference sequence). With V trimmed by 2 bases and J by 8 bases, 8 bases remained unmatched. This CDR3 is 15 amino acids long.